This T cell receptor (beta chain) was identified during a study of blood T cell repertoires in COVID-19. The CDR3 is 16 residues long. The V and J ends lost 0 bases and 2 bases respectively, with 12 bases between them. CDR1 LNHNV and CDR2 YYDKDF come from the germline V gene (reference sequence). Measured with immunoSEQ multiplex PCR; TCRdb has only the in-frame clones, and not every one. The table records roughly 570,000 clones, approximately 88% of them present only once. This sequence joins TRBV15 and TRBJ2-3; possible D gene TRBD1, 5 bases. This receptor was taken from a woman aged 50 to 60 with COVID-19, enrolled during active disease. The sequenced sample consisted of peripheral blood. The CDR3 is CATSRDLGAFTDTQYF. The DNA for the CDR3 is TGTGCCACCAGCAGAGATCTAGGGGCCTTCACAGATACGCAGTATTTT.